These 22 T cell receptor beta chains share one sample of origin, sequenced in a study of blood T cell repertoires in COVID-19. This table comes from immunoSEQ multiplex PCR, and its TCRdb copy is limited to in-frame clones, with some not included. Here the sample spans around 250,000 clones, around 83% being singletons. The sample taken for sequencing was peripheral blood. Every receptor here comes from a man aged 40-55 years with active or convalescent COVID-19.

The CDR3 coding sequence is TGTGCCACCAGTGAGAGAGGGATCGGCAATCAGCCCCAGCATTTT. Translating gives CATSERGIGNQPQHF. The rearrangement uses TRBV24-1 and TRBJ1-5; D unresolved. The germline V gene encodes CDR1 KGHDR and CDR2 SFDVKD. V was shortened by 4 bases and J by 2 bases, with 11 bases between the two germline ends. The CDR3 is made up of 15 amino acids.

This sequence joins TRBV5-5 and TRBJ2-7; 9 bases map to TRBD2. J was trimmed by 2 bases and V by 2 bases; bases with no gene match: 8. This CDR3 has 16 residues. Germline lookup yields CDR1 SGHKS and CDR2 YYEKEE (reference sequence). CDR3 sequence: CASSLIAGGGAYEQYF. The CDR3 bases are TGTGCCAGCAGCTTAATTGCGGGAGGGGGAGCCTACGAGCAGTACTTC. Complete variable domain (other parts from reference TRBV5-5 and TRBJ2-7): DAGVTQSPTHLIKTRGQQVTLRCSPISGHKSVSWYQQVLGQGPQFIFQYYEKEERGRGNFPDRFSARQFPNYSSELNVNALLLGDSALYLCASSLIAGGGAYEQYFGPGTRLTVT.

The V gene is TRBV5-1, the J gene TRBJ1-1; D uncertain. This CDR3 has 13 amino acids. V lost 2 bases to trimming and J lost 1 base, with 6 bases between them. The germline V gene has CDR1 SGHRS and CDR2 YFSETQ. The CDR3 sequence: CASSFTSNTEAFF. The CDR3 nucleotides are TGCGCCAGCAGCTTTACATCGAACACTGAAGCTTTCTTT.

The chain employs TRBV11-2 and TRBJ2-7; 12 bases are shared with TRBD2. Germline V gene lookup returns CDR1 SGHAT and CDR2 FQNNGV. The CDR3 has 17 residues. V was clipped by 5 bases and J by 6 bases; unmatched bases: 14. The CDR3 region is CASSRSDLAGGAGEQYF. DNA of the CDR3: TGTGCCAGCAGCCGTTCCGATCTAGCGGGAGGGGCGGGCGAGCAGTACTTC.

This chain connects TRBV28 to TRBJ2-2, with 9 bases that match TRBD2. The CDR3 is made up of 14 amino acids. CDR1 and CDR2 from the germline V gene are MDHEN and SYDVKM. Trimming cost V 10 bases and J 0 bases; bases outside gene matches: 3. CDR3 protein: CATIAGANTGELFF. As DNA, the CDR3 is TGTGCCACAATAGCGGGAGCGAACACCGGGGAGCTGTTTTTT.

The CDR3 region is CASSLSGGADEQFF. DNA for the CDR3: TGCGCCAGCAGCTTGAGCGGGGGGGCAGATGAGCAGTTCTTC. The chain couples TRBV5-1 to TRBJ2-1; 10 bases agree with TRBD2. From germline, CDR1 is SGHRS and CDR2 YFSETQ. The trim removed 1 base at V and 8 bases at J, leaving 3 bases unmatched. CDR3 length: 14 amino acids.

The chain links TRBV30 to TRBJ1-2; 7 bases are shared with TRBD1. CDR1 and CDR2 from the germline V gene are GTSNPN and SVGIG (reference sequence). Trimming cost V 1 base and J 6 bases; bases outside gene matches: 5. The CDR3 is made up of 13 amino acids. The DNA for the CDR3 is TGTGCCTGGAGTGCTACAGGGGTACATGGCTACACCTTC. Protein: CAWSATGVHGYTF.

The rearrangement uses TRBV11-2 and TRBJ2-1; a weak D match, TRBD2 (5 bases). The V gene's germline CDR1 is SGHAT and CDR2 FQNNGV. The CDR3 spans 15 residues. V lost 5 bases and J 0 bases, leaving 11 bases between the germline ends. The CDR3 protein is CASSPRGSSYNEQFF. CDR3 DNA: TGTGCCAGCAGCCCGCGAGGGTCCTCCTACAATGAGCAGTTCTTC.

The rearrangement uses TRBV25-1 and TRBJ1-1; tentatively, D is TRBD1 (5 bases). CDR1 MGHDK and CDR2 SYGVNS come from the germline V gene. The CDR3 length is 14 residues. Trimming took off 2 bases at V and 4 bases at J, with 11 bases between the two ends. CDR3 in DNA: TGTGCCAGCAGTGAACAGGGCAAGTTCACTGAAGCTTTCTTT. It yields the protein CASSEQGKFTEAFF.

V and J are TRBV2 and TRBJ2-1; TRBD2 aligns across 7 bases. V shed 0 bases, J shed 4 bases, and the junction held 6 bases outside the gene matches. The germline CDR1 and CDR2 sequences are SNHLY and FYNNEI. The CDR3 sequence is 16 residues long. The CDR3, as DNA: TGTGCCAGCAGTGAAGCGCGGGCTAGCGGATACAATGAGCAGTTCTTC. It translates to CASSEARASGYNEQFF.

This chain joins TRBV29-1 and TRBJ1-1; no firm D call. Germline values: CDR1 SQVTM, CDR2 ANQGSEA. Deletions cut 4 bases from V and 0 bases from J, with 6 bases between. The CDR3 length is 12 residues. Here the CDR3 reads CSVVTVNTEAFF. The DNA for the CDR3 is TGCAGCGTTGTCACAGTGAACACTGAAGCTTTCTTT.

This chain joins TRBV27 and TRBJ2-1, with 8 bases matching TRBD1. CDR3 size: 13 residues. Germline CDR1 and CDR2: MNHEY and SMNVEV (reference sequence). The V gene end was trimmed by 5 bases and the J gene end by 7 bases; junction bases not matched to a gene: 4. The CDR3: CASSIRQGNEQFF. The CDR3 DNA reads as TGTGCCAGCAGTATAAGACAGGGGAATGAGCAGTTCTTC.

This chain uses TRBV28 with TRBJ1-2; 7 nucleotides line up with TRBD1. The junction had 11 bases not matched to a gene; V was cut back by 4 bases and J by 3 bases. The CDR3 length is 16 residues. CDR1 MDHEN and CDR2 SYDVKM come from the germline V gene. The CDR3 bases are TGTGCCAGCAGTTCCGGCCAGGGGGTAACCTACTATGGCTACACCTTC. It translates to CASSSGQGVTYYGYTF.

The chain couples TRBV11-2 to TRBJ1-1, with a possible D match to TRBD1 (6 bases). Germline CDR1 reads SGHAT; CDR2 reads FQNNGV. The CDR3 has 12 residues. The germline V and J ends were trimmed by 7 bases and 4 bases, with 10 bases remaining between them. The CDR3 loop is CASTLGATEAFF. The CDR3 DNA reads TGTGCCAGCACCCTGGGGGCCACTGAAGCTTTCTTT.

J is TRBJ2-7 and V is TRBV18, with D perhaps matching TRBD1 (6 bases). In germline, CDR1 is KGHSH, CDR2 LQKENI. V was clipped by 3 bases and J by 3 bases, with 9 bases between them. This CDR3 is built from 13 residues. The CDR3, as DNA: TGTGCCAGCTCACCCGGGACATTCTACGAGCAGTACTTC. It encodes CASSPGTFYEQYF.

The chain is built from TRBV19 and TRBJ2-2; TRBD2 matches at 8 bases. The CDR3 loop spans 15 amino acids. V lost 6 bases, J lost 6 bases, and 9 bases stayed unmatched. In germline, CDR1 is LNHDA, CDR2 SQIVND (reference sequence). CDR3 nucleotide sequence: TGTGCCAGTAGGTCCGGGACTAGTCCCCCCGGGGAGCTGTTTTTT. Protein: CASRSGTSPPGELFF.

This chain uses TRBV28 with TRBJ1-1; no reliable D call. Deletions cut 4 bases from V and 1 base from J, with 4 bases between. The CDR3 loop spans 12 amino acids. From germline, CDR1 is MDHEN and CDR2 SYDVKM. The CDR3 region has the DNA TGTGCCAGCAGTTCCCGGAACACTGAAGCTTTCTTT. This encodes CASSSRNTEAFF.

The rearrangement joins TRBV4-2 to TRBJ2-5; weak D call: TRBD1 (7 bases). The germline gives CDR1 LGHNA, CDR2 YNFKEQ. The V and J ends lost 0 bases and 7 bases respectively, with 15 bases between them. The CDR3 is 15 amino acids. The CDR3 reads CASSQDARGVGTQYF. The CDR3 nucleotides are TGTGCCAGCAGCCAAGATGCCAGGGGGGTAGGGACCCAGTACTTC.

This clone appeared a single time. The gene calls are TRBV25-1 and TRBJ1-3; TRBD1 matches at 9 bases. V trimming: 6 bases; J trimming: 7 bases; junction bases outside the gene matches: 7. CDR3 length: 14 amino acids. Germline V gene lookup returns CDR1 MGHDK and CDR2 SYGVNS. This chain's CDR3 is CASSGTGIGNTIYF. In DNA form, the CDR3 reads TGTGCCAGCAGCGGGACAGGGATTGGCAACACCATATATTTT.

The J gene is TRBJ2-5, the V gene TRBV19, with 7 positions matching TRBD1. The trim removed 5 bases at V and 7 bases at J, leaving 10 bases unmatched. There are 14 residues in the CDR3. CDR1 and CDR2 from the germline V gene are LNHDA and SQIVND (reference sequence). CDR3 region: CASSPNRDSGTQYF. The CDR3 nucleotides read TGTGCCAGTAGTCCCAACAGGGACAGCGGGACCCAGTACTTC.

The chain carries TRBV29-1 and TRBJ1-2, with D unresolved. CDR3 length: 11 residues. Trimming pared 5 bases from V and 4 bases from J, leaving 8 bases between. Germline CDR1 and CDR2: SQVTM and ANQGSEA. CDR3 residues: CSVSTSYGYTF. The CDR3 region has the DNA TGCAGCGTTAGTACTTCCTATGGCTACACCTTC. Using reference TRBV29-1 and TRBJ1-2 for the parts outside the CDR3, the full variable domain is SAVISQKPSRDICQRGTSLTIQCQVDSQVTMMFWYRQQPGQSLTLIATANQGSEATYESGFVIDKFPISRPNLTFSTLTVSNMSPEDSSIYLCSVSTSYGYTFGSGTRLTVV.

The V gene is TRBV4-1, the J gene TRBJ1-3; 9 bases map to TRBD1. After removal of 6 bases from V and 4 bases from J, the junction contained 10 bases not matched to a gene. The CDR3 has 16 residues. In germline, CDR1 is MGHRA, CDR2 YSYEKL. CDR3 coding DNA: TGCGCCAGCAGGTCTGGACAGGGGAAGAGGGGAAACACCATATATTTT. Protein: CASRSGQGKRGNTIYF.